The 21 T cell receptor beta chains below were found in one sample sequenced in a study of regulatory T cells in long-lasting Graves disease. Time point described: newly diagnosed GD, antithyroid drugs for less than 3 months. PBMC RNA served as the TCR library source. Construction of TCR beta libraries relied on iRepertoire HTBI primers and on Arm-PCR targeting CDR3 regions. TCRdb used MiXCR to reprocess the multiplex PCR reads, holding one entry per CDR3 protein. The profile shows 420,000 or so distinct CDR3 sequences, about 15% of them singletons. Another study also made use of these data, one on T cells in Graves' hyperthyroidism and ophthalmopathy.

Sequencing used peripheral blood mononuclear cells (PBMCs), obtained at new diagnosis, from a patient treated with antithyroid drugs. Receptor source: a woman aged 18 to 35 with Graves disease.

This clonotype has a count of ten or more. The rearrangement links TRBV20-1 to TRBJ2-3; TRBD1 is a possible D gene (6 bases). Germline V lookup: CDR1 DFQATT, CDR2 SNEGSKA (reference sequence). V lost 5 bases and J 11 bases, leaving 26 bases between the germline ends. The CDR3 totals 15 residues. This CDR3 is CSAAPSTGPHVKQYF. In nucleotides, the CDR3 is TGCAGTGCTGCTCCCTCGACAGGCCCCCACGTAAAGCAGTATTTT.

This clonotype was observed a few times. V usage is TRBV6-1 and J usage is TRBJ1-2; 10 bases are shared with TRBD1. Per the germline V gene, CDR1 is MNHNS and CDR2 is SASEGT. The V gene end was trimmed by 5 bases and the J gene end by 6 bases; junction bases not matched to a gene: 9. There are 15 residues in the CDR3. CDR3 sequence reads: CASSRNRDRGNGYTF. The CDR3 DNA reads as TGTGCCAGCAGTAGGAACCGGGACAGGGGTAATGGCTACACCTTC.

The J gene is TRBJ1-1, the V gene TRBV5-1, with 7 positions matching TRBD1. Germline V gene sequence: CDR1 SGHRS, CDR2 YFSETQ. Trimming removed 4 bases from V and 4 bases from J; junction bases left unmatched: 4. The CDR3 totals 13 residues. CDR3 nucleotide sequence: TGCGCCAGCAGCACAGGGGTATTCACTGAAGCTTTCTTT. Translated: CASSTGVFTEAFF.

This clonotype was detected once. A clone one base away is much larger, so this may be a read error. The CDR3 sequence is CASIQGQSGNTIYF. The CDR3 DNA sequence: TGTGCCAGCATCCAAGGGCAGTCTGGAAACACCATATATTTT. The chain employs TRBV3-1 and TRBJ1-3; D gene unclear. Germline values: CDR1 LGHDT, CDR2 YNNKEL (reference sequence). This CDR3 spans 14 amino acids.

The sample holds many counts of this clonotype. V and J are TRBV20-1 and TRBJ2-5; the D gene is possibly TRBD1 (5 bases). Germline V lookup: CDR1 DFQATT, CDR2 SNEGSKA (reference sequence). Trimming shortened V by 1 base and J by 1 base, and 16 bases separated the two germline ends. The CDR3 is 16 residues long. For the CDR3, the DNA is TGCAGTGCTAGAGTGCCCCGGGCAGGGCTCCAAGAGACCCAGTACTTC. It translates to CSARVPRAGLQETQYF.

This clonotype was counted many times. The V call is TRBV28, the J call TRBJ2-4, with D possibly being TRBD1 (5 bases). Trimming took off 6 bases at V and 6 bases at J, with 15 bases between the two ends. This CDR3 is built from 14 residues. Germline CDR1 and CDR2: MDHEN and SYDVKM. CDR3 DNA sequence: TGTGCCAGCAGACCCTCTTGGCAGGGAAACATTCAGTACTTC. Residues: CASRPSWQGNIQYF.

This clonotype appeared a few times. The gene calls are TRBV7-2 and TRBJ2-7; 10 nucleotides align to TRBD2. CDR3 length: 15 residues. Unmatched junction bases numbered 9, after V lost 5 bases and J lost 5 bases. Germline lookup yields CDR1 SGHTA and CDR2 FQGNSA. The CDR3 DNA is TGTGCCAGCAGCCTACAGGGGACTAGCGAAAACGAGCAGTACTTC. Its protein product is CASSLQGTSENEQYF.

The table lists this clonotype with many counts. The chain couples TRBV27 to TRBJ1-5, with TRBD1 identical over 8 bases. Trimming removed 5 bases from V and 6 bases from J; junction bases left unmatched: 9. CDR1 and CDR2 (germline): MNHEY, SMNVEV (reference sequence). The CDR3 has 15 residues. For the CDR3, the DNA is TGTGCCAGCAGTAAACAGGGGGGATTGGGTCAGCCCCAGCATTTT. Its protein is CASSKQGGLGQPQHF.

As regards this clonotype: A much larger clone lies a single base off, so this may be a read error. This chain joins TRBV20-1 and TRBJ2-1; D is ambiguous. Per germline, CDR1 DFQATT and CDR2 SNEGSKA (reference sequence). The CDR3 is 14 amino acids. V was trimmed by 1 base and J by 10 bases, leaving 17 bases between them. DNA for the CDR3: TGCAGTGCTAGAGTCCTCTCAGCCCTCTACGAGCAGTTCTTC. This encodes CSARVLSALYEQFF.

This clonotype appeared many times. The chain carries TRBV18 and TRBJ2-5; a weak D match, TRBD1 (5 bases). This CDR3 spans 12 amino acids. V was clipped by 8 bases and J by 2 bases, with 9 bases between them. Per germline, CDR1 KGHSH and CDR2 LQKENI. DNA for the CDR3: TGTGCCAGCAGCCGACAGCAAGAGACCCAGTACTTC. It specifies CASSRQQETQYF.

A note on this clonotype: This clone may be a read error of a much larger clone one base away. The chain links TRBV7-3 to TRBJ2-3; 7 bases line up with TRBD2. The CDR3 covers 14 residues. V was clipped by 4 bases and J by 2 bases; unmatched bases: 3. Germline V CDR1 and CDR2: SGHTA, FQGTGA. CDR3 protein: CASSSTSDTDTQYF. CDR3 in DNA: TGTGCCAGCAGCTCTACTAGCGACACAGATACGCAGTATTTT.

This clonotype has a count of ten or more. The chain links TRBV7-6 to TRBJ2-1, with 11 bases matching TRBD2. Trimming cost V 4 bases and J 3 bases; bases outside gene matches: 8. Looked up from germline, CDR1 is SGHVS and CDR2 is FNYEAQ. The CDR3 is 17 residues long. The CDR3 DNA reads TGTGCCAGCAGCTCCGGTAGCGGGAGGGCAGGCTACAATGAGCAGTTCTTC. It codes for CASSSGSGRAGYNEQFF.

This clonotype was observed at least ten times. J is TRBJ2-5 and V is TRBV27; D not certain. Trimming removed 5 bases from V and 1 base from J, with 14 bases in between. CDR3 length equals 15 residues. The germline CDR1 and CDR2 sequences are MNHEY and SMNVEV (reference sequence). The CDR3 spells CASSPSSHSQETQYF. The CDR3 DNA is TGTGCCAGCAGTCCCTCCTCCCACAGCCAAGAGACCCAGTACTTC.

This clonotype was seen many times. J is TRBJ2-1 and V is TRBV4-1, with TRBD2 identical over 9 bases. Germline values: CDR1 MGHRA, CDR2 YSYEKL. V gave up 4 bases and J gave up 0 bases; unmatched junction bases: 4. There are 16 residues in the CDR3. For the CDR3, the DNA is TGCGCCAGCAGCCCCCCTAGCGGGAACTCCTACAATGAGCAGTTCTTC. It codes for CASSPPSGNSYNEQFF.

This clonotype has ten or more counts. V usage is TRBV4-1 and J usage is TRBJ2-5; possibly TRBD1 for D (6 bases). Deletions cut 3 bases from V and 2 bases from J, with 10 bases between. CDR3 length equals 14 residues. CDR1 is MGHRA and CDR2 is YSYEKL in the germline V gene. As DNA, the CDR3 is TGCGCCAGCAGCCAGAGACAGGAACAAGAGACCCAGTACTTC. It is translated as CASSQRQEQETQYF.

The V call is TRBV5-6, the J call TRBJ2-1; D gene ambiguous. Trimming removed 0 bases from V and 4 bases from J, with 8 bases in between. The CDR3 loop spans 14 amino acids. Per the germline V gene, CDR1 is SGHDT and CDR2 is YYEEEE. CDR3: CASSLGLQYNEQFF. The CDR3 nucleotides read TGTGCCAGCAGCTTGGGACTCCAGTACAATGAGCAGTTCTTC.

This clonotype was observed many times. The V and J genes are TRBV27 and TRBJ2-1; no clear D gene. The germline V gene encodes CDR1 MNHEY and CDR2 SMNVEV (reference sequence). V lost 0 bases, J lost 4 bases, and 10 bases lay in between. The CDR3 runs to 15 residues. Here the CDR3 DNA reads TGTGCCAGCAGTTTATCCCCGACCGGTTACAATGAGCAGTTCTTC. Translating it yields CASSLSPTGYNEQFF.

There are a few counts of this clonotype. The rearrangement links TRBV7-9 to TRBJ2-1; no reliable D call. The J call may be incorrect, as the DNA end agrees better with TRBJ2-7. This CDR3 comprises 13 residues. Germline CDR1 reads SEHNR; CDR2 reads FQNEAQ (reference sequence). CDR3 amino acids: CASSLTSYNEQYF. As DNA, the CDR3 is TGTGCCAGCAGCCTTACGTCCTACAATGAGCAGTACTTC.

The CDR3, as DNA: TGTGCCACGGGGGACGGGCCTTCGGGGGAGACCCAGTACTTC. This sequence encodes CATGDGPSGETQYF. V is TRBV19 and J is TRBJ2-5, with TRBD2 as a possible D gene (6 bases). Trimming removed 10 bases from V and 5 bases from J, with 20 bases in between. The germline CDR1 and CDR2 sequences are LNHDA and SQIVND (reference sequence). This CDR3 spans 14 amino acids.

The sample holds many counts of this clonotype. CDR3 DNA: TGTGCCAGCAAATGGGGCTTCGGTTCAGATACGCAGTATTTT. It yields the protein CASKWGFGSDTQYF. The V gene is TRBV6-1, the J gene TRBJ2-3; D is possibly TRBD1 (5 bases). Trimming left V 7 bases short and J 4 bases short, with 15 bases between. CDR3 length: 14 residues. Germline CDR1 MNHNS, CDR2 SASEGT.

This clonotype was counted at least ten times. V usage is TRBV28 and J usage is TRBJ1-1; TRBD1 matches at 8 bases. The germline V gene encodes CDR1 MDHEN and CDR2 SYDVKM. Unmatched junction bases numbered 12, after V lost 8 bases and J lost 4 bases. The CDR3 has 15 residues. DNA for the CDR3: TGTGCCAGCTTTTGGACAGGGACCTTGGGCACTGAAGCTTTCTTT. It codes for CASFWTGTLGTEAFF.